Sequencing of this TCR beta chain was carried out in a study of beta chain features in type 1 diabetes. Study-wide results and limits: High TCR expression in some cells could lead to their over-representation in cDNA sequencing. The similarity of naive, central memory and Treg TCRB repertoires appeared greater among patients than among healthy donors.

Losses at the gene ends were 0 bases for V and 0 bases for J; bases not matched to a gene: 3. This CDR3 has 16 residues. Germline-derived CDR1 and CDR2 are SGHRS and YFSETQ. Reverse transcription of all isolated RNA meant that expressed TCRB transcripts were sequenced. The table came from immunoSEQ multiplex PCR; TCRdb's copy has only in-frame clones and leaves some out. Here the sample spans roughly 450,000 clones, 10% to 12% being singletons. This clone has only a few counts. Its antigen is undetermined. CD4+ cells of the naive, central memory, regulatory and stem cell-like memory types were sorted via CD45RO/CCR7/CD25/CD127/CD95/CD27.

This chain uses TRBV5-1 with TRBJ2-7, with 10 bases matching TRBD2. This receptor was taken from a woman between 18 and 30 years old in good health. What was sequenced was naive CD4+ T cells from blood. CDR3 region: CASSLVPSGSSYEQYF. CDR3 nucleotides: TGCGCCAGCAGCTTGGTGCCTAGCGGGAGCTCCTACGAGCAGTACTTC.